These T cell receptor beta chains were read from a single sample in a study of T cells in Graves' hyperthyroidism and ophthalmopathy. TCRdb analysed the multiplex PCR reads with MiXCR anew, one entry per CDR3 protein. Seen here are hundreds of thousands of distinct CDR3 sequences, just under 20% observed once, and the top ten hold 45% to 50%. Sequencing input: blood. All receptors derive from a man aged 40-49 years with Graves' ophthalmopathy. The CDR3 runs from the conserved cysteine through the conserved F or W. Each record gives: clone size, V gene, J gene, D gene, CDR3 protein, CDR3 DNA. D genes are given only for firm matches. Expanded clones are given a class, and other clones once, few, many or no size at all.

clone_size: .; v_call: TRBV29-1; j_call: TRBJ2-3; d_call: TRBD2; cdr3_aa: CSAPSGVGQVGQYF; cdr3_nt: TGCAGCGCTCCTAGCGGGGTGGGCCAGGTAGGGCAGTATTTT
clone_size: .; v_call: TRBV3-1; j_call: TRBJ2-1; d_call: .; cdr3_aa: CASSQDGGRGWNEQFF; cdr3_nt: TGTGCCAGCAGCCAAGATGGAGGGAGAGGGTGGAATGAGCAGTTCTTC
clone_size: many; v_call: TRBV30; j_call: TRBJ1-1; d_call: .; cdr3_aa: CAWQSGLVNTEAFF; cdr3_nt: TGTGCCTGGCAATCGGGACTGGTGAACACTGAAGCTTTCTTT
clone_size: many; v_call: TRBV5-1; j_call: TRBJ1-4; d_call: TRBD1; cdr3_aa: CASSGGQGATNEKLFF; cdr3_nt: TGCGCCAGCAGCGGGGGACAGGGCGCAACTAATGAAAAACTGTTTTTT
clone_size: few; v_call: TRBV24-1; j_call: TRBJ2-3; d_call: TRBD2; cdr3_aa: CATSGPWGGVQSFTQYF; cdr3_nt: TGTGCCACCAGTGGCCCCTGGGGAGGGGTGCAAAGTTTTACGCAGTATTTT
clone_size: .; v_call: TRBV9; j_call: TRBJ2-6; d_call: TRBD1; cdr3_aa: CASGQGNSGANVLTF; cdr3_nt: TGTGCCAGCGGACAGGGAAACTCTGGGGCCAACGTCCTGACTTTC
clone_size: .; v_call: TRBV30; j_call: TRBJ1-6; d_call: .; cdr3_aa: CAWSVSLDSPLHF; cdr3_nt: TGTGCCTGGAGTGTAAGTTTGGATTCACCCCTCCACTTT
clone_size: many; v_call: TRBV7-9; j_call: TRBJ2-3; d_call: TRBD1; cdr3_aa: CASSSSDRGVGDTQYF; cdr3_nt: TGTGCCAGCAGCTCCTCCGACAGGGGGGTTGGAGATACGCAGTATTTT
clone_size: .; v_call: TRBV28; j_call: TRBJ2-1; d_call: TRBD1; cdr3_aa: CATTGGGRHNEQFF; cdr3_nt: TGTGCCACAACAGGGGGAGGTCGCCACAATGAGCAGTTCTTC
clone_size: many; v_call: TRBV27; j_call: TRBJ1-1; d_call: .; cdr3_aa: CASSLRLRTEAFF; cdr3_nt: TGTGCCAGCAGTTTGAGACTCAGGACAGAAGCTTTCTTT
clone_size: .; v_call: TRBV12-3/TRBV12-4; j_call: TRBJ1-1; d_call: TRBD1; cdr3_aa: CASSPHRQGVELNTEAFF; cdr3_nt: TGTGCCAGCAGTCCTCATCGTCAGGGGGTGGAGTTGAATACTGAAGCTTTCTTT
clone_size: few; v_call: TRBV11-2; j_call: TRBJ2-5; d_call: .; cdr3_aa: CASSSSSWETQYF; cdr3_nt: TGTGCCAGCAGCTCCAGTAGCTGGGAGACCCAGTACTTC
clone_size: few; v_call: TRBV5-1; j_call: TRBJ2-3; d_call: .; cdr3_aa: CASRMSDTQYF; cdr3_nt: TGCGCCAGCCGTATGTCAGATACGCAGTATTTT
clone_size: .; v_call: TRBV12-3/TRBV12-4; j_call: TRBJ1-4; d_call: .; cdr3_aa: CASSLGGGPDEKLFF; cdr3_nt: TGTGCCAGCAGTTTGGGTGGGGGGCCAGATGAAAAACTGTTTTTT
clone_size: many; v_call: TRBV29-1; j_call: TRBJ1-2; d_call: .; cdr3_aa: CSVRTEIEGIWYGYTF; cdr3_nt: TGCAGCGTCCGTACTGAGATAGAGGGGATTTGGTATGGCTACACCTTC
clone_size: many; v_call: TRBV12-3/TRBV12-4; j_call: TRBJ2-3; d_call: TRBD2; cdr3_aa: CASRTGTSGSDTQYF; cdr3_nt: TGTGCCAGCAGGACCGGGACTAGCGGGAGTGATACGCAGTATTTT
clone_size: few; v_call: TRBV20-1; j_call: TRBJ2-1; d_call: .; cdr3_aa: CSARPTGEGRKQFF; cdr3_nt: TGCAGTGCTAGACCGACAGGGGAGGGCCGAAAGCAGTTCTTC
clone_size: .; v_call: TRBV5-1; j_call: TRBJ1-2; d_call: TRBD1; cdr3_aa: CASSLYRGRPYGYTF; cdr3_nt: TGTGCCAGCAGCTTATACAGGGGACGCCCCTATGGCTACACCTTC
clone_size: few; v_call: TRBV9; j_call: TRBJ2-5; d_call: TRBD2; cdr3_aa: CASSGEGGPEETQYF; cdr3_nt: TGTGCCAGCAGCGGAGAGGGAGGGCCCGAAGAGACCCAGTACTTC
clone_size: few; v_call: TRBV4-1; j_call: TRBJ1-1; d_call: TRBD1; cdr3_aa: CASSQARTGPRTEAFF; cdr3_nt: TGCGCCAGCAGCCAAGCGAGGACAGGGCCGAGGACTGAAGCTTTCTTT
clone_size: many; v_call: TRBV7-2; j_call: TRBJ2-7; d_call: TRBD2; cdr3_aa: CASSLRAGGEQYF; cdr3_nt: TGTGCCAGCAGCCTCCGGGCGGGAGGTGAGCAGTACTTC
clone_size: .; v_call: TRBV10-3; j_call: TRBJ2-6; d_call: .; cdr3_aa: CAISESVGGAGANVLTF; cdr3_nt: TGTGCCATCAGTGAGTCGGTAGGAGGGGCCGGGGCCAACGTCCTGACTTTC
clone_size: few; v_call: TRBV5-5; j_call: TRBJ1-5; d_call: .; cdr3_aa: CASSLDLTRVREQPQHF; cdr3_nt: TGTGCCAGCAGCTTAGATCTTACCAGGGTCAGAGAACAGCCCCAGCATTTT
clone_size: .; v_call: TRBV5-6; j_call: TRBJ2-7; d_call: TRBD1; cdr3_aa: CASNQAGQGSYEQYF; cdr3_nt: TGTGCCAGCAACCAAGCGGGACAGGGGTCCTACGAGCAGTACTTC
clone_size: many; v_call: TRBV3-1; j_call: TRBJ2-1; d_call: .; cdr3_aa: CASSQVRNEQFF; cdr3_nt: TGTGCCAGCAGCCAAGTGCGTAATGAGCAGTTCTTC
clone_size: .; v_call: TRBV9; j_call: TRBJ2-2; d_call: .; cdr3_aa: CASSVVADTGELFF; cdr3_nt: TGTGCCAGCAGCGTAGTGGCAGACACCGGGGAGCTGTTTTTT
clone_size: many; v_call: TRBV7-3; j_call: TRBJ1-1; d_call: .; cdr3_aa: CASSLTDGTEAFF; cdr3_nt: TGTGCCAGCAGCTTAACTGACGGAACTGAAGCTTTCTTT
clone_size: .; v_call: TRBV7-8; j_call: TRBJ1-6; d_call: .; cdr3_aa: CASSLLLRPPLHF; cdr3_nt: TGTGCCAGCAGCCTCCTTCTACGGCCACCCCTCCACTTT
clone_size: .; v_call: TRBV20-1; j_call: TRBJ2-1; d_call: TRBD2; cdr3_aa: CSARARTSVYNEQFF; cdr3_nt: TGCAGTGCTAGAGCCAGGACTAGCGTCTACAATGAGCAGTTCTTC
clone_size: many; v_call: TRBV3-1; j_call: TRBJ2-7; d_call: .; cdr3_aa: CASSQGFYEQYF; cdr3_nt: TGTGCCAGCAGCCAGGGCTTCTACGAGCAGTACTTC
clone_size: .; v_call: TRBV29-1; j_call: TRBJ2-2; d_call: TRBD2; cdr3_aa: CSGGGETGELFF; cdr3_nt: TGCAGCGGGGGGGGAGAAACCGGGGAGCTGTTTTTT
clone_size: many; v_call: TRBV20-1; j_call: TRBJ1-2; d_call: TRBD1; cdr3_aa: CSARGQGGGYTF; cdr3_nt: TGCAGTGCTAGGGGACAGGGGGGCGGCTACACCTTC
clone_size: .; v_call: TRBV20-1; j_call: TRBJ2-5; d_call: TRBD2; cdr3_aa: CSARIAGEETQYF; cdr3_nt: TGCAGTGCTAGAATAGCGGGGGAAGAGACCCAGTACTTC
clone_size: few; v_call: TRBV7-9; j_call: TRBJ2-2; d_call: TRBD1; cdr3_aa: CASSPPGQVNTGELFF; cdr3_nt: TGTGCCAGCAGCCCGCCGGGACAGGTCAACACCGGGGAGCTGTTTTTT
clone_size: few; v_call: TRBV10-3; j_call: TRBJ2-1; d_call: TRBD2; cdr3_aa: CAIRQTSGSVNEQFF; cdr3_nt: TGTGCCATCAGGCAGACTAGCGGGAGTGTCAATGAGCAGTTCTTC
clone_size: many; v_call: TRBV6-1; j_call: TRBJ2-7; d_call: .; cdr3_aa: CASRRYGGYEQYF; cdr3_nt: TGTGCCAGCCGTCGGTATGGGGGCTACGAGCAGTACTTC
clone_size: .; v_call: TRBV28; j_call: TRBJ2-3; d_call: .; cdr3_aa: CASSLPNVNTDTQYF; cdr3_nt: TGTGCCAGCAGCCTCCCGAATGTGAACACAGATACGCAGTATTTT
clone_size: .; v_call: TRBV6-1; j_call: TRBJ2-7; d_call: TRBD1; cdr3_aa: CASRRTGATDEQYF; cdr3_nt: TGTGCCAGCAGACGGACAGGGGCCACCGACGAGCAGTACTTC
clone_size: many; v_call: TRBV11-1; j_call: TRBJ2-1; d_call: .; cdr3_aa: CASSRRSGEYNEQFF; cdr3_nt: TGTGCCAGCAGCCGACGCAGCGGTGAATACAATGAGCAGTTCTTC